Below, one TCR beta chain is given with its context. TCRdb re-called the 5' RACE reads with MiXCR, one entry per CDR3 protein. The data hold approximately 510,000 distinct CDR3 sequences, with less than 25% observed a single time. These data are taken from a study of T cells after yellow fever vaccination. Trimming cost V 4 bases and J 1 base; bases outside gene matches: 11. Germline lookup yields CDR1 SNHLY and CDR2 FYNNEI. The CDR3 sequence is 19 residues long. Sample: PBMCs, taken 21 days after the first yellow fever vaccination. The clonotype comes from a man aged 18 to 35 who received the YFV17D yellow fever vaccine. The chain joins TRBV2 to TRBJ2-1; TRBD2 matches at 12 bases. CDR3 bases: TGTGCCAGCAGTGTTGCTAGCGGGGGGGAAAAAATATCCTACAATGAGCAGTTCTTC. Translation: CASSVASGGEKISYNEQFF.